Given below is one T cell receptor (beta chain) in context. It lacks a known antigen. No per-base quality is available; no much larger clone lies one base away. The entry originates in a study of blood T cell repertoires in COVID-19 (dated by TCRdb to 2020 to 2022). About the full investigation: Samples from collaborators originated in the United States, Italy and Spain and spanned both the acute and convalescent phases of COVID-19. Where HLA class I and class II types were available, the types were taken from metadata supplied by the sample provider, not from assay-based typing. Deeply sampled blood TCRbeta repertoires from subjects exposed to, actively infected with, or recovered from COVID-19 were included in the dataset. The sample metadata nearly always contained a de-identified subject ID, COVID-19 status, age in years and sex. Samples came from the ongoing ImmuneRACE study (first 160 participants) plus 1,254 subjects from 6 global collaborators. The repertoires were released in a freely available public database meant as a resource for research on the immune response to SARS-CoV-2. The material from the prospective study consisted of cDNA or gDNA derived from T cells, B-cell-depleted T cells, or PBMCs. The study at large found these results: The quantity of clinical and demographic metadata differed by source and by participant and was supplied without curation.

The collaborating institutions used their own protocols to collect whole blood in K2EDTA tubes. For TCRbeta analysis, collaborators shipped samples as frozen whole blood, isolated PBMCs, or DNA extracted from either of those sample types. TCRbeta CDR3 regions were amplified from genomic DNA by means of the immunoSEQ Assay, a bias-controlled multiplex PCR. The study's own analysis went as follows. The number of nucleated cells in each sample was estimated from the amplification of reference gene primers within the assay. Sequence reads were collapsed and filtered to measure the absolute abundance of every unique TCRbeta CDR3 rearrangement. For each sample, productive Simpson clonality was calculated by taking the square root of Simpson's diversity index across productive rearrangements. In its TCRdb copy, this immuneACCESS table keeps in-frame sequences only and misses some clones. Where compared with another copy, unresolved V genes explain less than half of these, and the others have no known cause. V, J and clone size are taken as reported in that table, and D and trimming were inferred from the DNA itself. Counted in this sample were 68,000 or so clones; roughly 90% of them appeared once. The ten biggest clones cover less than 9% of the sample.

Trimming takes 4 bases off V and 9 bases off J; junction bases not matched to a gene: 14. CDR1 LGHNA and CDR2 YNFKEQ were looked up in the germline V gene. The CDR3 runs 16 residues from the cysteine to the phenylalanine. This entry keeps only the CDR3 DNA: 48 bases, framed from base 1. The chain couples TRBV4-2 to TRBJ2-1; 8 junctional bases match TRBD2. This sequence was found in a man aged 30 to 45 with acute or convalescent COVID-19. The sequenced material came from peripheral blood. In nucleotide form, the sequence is TGTGCCAGCAGCCGGAGGACTAGCACCATCGATCGTGAGCAGTTCTTC. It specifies CASSRRTSTIDREQFF.